Reported below is one T cell receptor (beta chain). The data belong to a study of blood T cell repertoires in COVID-19. Overall study context: Samples representing acute and convalescent COVID-19 were sourced from the United States, Italy and Spain.

The ends lost 5 bases at V and 0 bases at J; junction bases unmatched: 19. This CDR3 contains 22 residues. CDR1 and CDR2 (germline): MNHEY, SMNVEV (reference sequence). In the authors' methods: Counts of nucleated cells, estimated from reference gene primer amplification, were obtained. Sequencing was performed with immunoSEQ multiplex PCR; in TCRdb, only in-frame clones are kept and a portion is missing. V and J calls and clone size are as listed in that table; D and trimming were resolved from the DNA. The top ten hold over 5.5% of the sample, which has approximately 100,000 clones, 85% to 95% seen once.

The clonotype originates from a man aged 45-65 years with active COVID-19. Sequenced sample: peripheral blood. The genes are TRBV27 and TRBJ2-1; 13 bases map to TRBD2. CDR3 in DNA: TGTGCCAGCAGTCCATTCTCTATAAGACTAGCGGGAGGACTCAGCTCCTACAATGAGCAGTTCTTC. The encoded protein is CASSPFSIRLAGGLSSYNEQFF.